These T cell receptor beta chains were read from a single sample in a study of T cell responses to AZD1222 COVID-19 vaccine. Some clones are missing from TCRdb's copy, which holds only in-frame ones; the method was immunoSEQ multiplex PCR. The sample lists around 140,000 clones, 93% occurring once. Sequencing used peripheral blood, obtained on day 0 of AZD1222 vaccination. The receptors were gathered from an adult in good health. CDR3s include the opening cysteine and the closing phenylalanine or tryptophan. The D gene is left open where the match is weak.

14	TRBV5-6	TRBD1	CASSLQGVGYEQYF
15	TRBV7-8	.	CASRLQARSPYGYTF
13	TRBV6-5	TRBD1	CASRGTGAYEQYF
13	TRBV3-1/TRBV3-2	.	CASSQVPLTPLHF
15	TRBV2	TRBD1	CASSEARTGGYEQYF
14	TRBV11-2	TRBD1	CASSLQTGAYGYTF
15	TRBV19	.	CASSETATVYSPLHF
13	TRBV25-1	TRBD1	CASSGQGFTEAFF
18	TRBV30	.	CAWRKVGEGGFSGNTIYF
14	TRBV30	.	CAWSVGQRVYGYTF
12	TRBV24-1	.	CASSRGTGELFF
14	TRBV4-2	.	CASSQDRQFEKLFF
14	TRBV18	.	CASSPLPTINEQFF
13	TRBV3-1/TRBV3-2	.	CASSQVEGDTQYF
16	TRBV7-9	TRBD2	CASSPRLAGATDTQYF
13	TRBV11-2	.	CASSSGQNYGYTF
16	TRBV5-4	.	CASSLAGGGSNSPLHF
13	TRBV3-1/TRBV3-2	.	CASSQTRSGEQFF
14	TRBV30	.	CAWSVLEGIQPQHF
13	TRBV18	TRBD2	CASSTGTSDEQYF
13	TRBV6-5	TRBD1	CASSYSTGQEQFF
14	TRBV3-1/TRBV3-2	.	CASSQDPGVGEQYF
15	TRBV6-4	TRBD2	CASSDSSGSYNEQFF
13	TRBV30	.	CAWSRHSGNTIYF
17	TRBV28	TRBD1	CASSNSGQRIVDSPLHF
17	TRBV3-1/TRBV3-2	TRBD2	CASSQDTASGPQETQYF
13	TRBV27	.	CASSGGRVHEQYF
15	TRBV9	TRBD2	CASSVAGGPVDIQYF
13	TRBV11-2	.	CASSPTDYTGTFF
17	TRBV9	.	CASRKTWDGAGNYGYTF
14	TRBV2	TRBD1	CASRRTGTNSPLHF
12	TRBV29-1	.	CSVDSPLRGYTF
17	TRBV3-1/TRBV3-2	TRBD1	CASSQGRGRVGNTEAFF
17	TRBV6-2/TRBV6-3	TRBD2	CASSYLSGLAGRDEQFF
15	TRBV5-1	TRBD1	CASSLEAGGAGELFF